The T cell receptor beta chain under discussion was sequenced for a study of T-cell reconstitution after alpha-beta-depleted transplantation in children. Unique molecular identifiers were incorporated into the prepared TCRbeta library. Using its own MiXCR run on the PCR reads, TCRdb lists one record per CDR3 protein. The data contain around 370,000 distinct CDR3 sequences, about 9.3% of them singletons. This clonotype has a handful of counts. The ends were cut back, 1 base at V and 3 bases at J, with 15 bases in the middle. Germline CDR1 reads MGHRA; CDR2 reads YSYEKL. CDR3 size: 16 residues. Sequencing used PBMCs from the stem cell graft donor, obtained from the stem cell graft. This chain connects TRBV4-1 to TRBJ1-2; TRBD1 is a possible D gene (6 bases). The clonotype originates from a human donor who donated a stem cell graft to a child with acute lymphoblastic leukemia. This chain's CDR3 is CASSQVRGRVDYGYTF. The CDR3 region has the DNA TGCGCCAGCAGCCAAGTTCGGGGGCGGGTAGACTATGGCTACACCTTC.